This T cell receptor (beta chain) was profiled in a study of OX40 agonist ivuxolimab in advanced cancers. Overall study: Patients undergoing dose escalation presented with hepatocellular carcinoma, melanoma, renal cell or head and neck cancer. The dose-escalation cohort was approximately 84% male, with a mean age of 60 years, ranging about 20 to 85.

The trim removed 5 bases at V and 8 bases at J, leaving 2 bases unmatched. Germline loops: CDR1 MGHRA, CDR2 YSYEKL. This CDR3 is built from 11 residues. Generated by immunoSEQ multiplex PCR, the TCRdb table keeps only in-frame clones and is missing some. The data hold tens of thousands of clones, with about 80% observed a single time. Findings of the study overall: Determination of antigen specificity was not performed for the expanded peripheral T cells. Compared with CD4+, CD8+ T cells on average had more expanded clones.

This clone counts as medium-sized. Its antigen is not identified. This specimen consisted of CD4+ or CD8+ T cells sorted from blood, obtained in a trial of the OX40 agonist ivuxolimab. This clonotype was obtained from an adult with an advanced solid tumor such as melanoma, head and neck, liver or kidney cancer. The genes are TRBV4-1 and TRBJ1-2, with 7 bases lining up with TRBD1. The CDR3 nucleotides are TGCGCCAGCAGCGAACAGGGGGGCTACACCTTC. This gives the protein CASSEQGGYTF.